This entry lists 9 T cell receptor beta chains sequenced from one sample in a study of blood T cell repertoires in COVID-19. Profiling relied on immunoSEQ multiplex PCR, and the TCRdb table lists in-frame clones only, not all of them. The repertoire includes some 150,000 clones, over 75% of them detected once, and 10% to 15% sits in the top ten. Sample: peripheral blood. These receptors were obtained from a man in his fifties or sixties with active or convalescent COVID-19.

In this sample, this clone turned up many times. The V gene is TRBV4-3, the J gene TRBJ2-7; 7 positions agree with TRBD1. This CDR3 is 15 amino acids long. Trimming took 1 base from V and 5 from J; bases not matched to a gene: 8. The germline gives CDR1 LGHNA, CDR2 YSLEER. The DNA of the CDR3 is TGCGCCAGCAGCCAAGGACAGGGTTGGGCCAACGAGCAGTACTTC. It codes for CASSQGQGWANEQYF.

This clone was found a few times. This rearrangement joins TRBV28 to TRBJ2-1; D is perhaps TRBD2 (6 bases). Germline-derived CDR1 and CDR2 are MDHEN and SYDVKM. Trimming took 5 bases from V and 2 from J, leaving 16 bases between them. This CDR3 comprises 16 residues. CDR3 sequence reads: CASSPGGGLTYNEQFF. CDR3 sequence (DNA): TGTGCCAGCAGTCCCGGAGGAGGGCTTACCTACAATGAGCAGTTCTTC.

The rearrangement uses TRBV19 and TRBJ1-2; D gene unclear. CDR1 is LNHDA and CDR2 is SQIVND in the germline V gene (reference sequence). Trimming removed 2 bases from V and 3 bases from J, with 10 bases in between. The CDR3 is made up of 14 amino acids. CDR3 nucleotides: TGTGCCAGTAGTATAACAGCGCGGGACTATGGCTACACCTTC. Translated, it gives CASSITARDYGYTF.

The gene calls are TRBV2 and TRBJ2-1; D uncertain. Germline V lookup: CDR1 SNHLY, CDR2 FYNNEI. The CDR3 loop spans 13 amino acids. V lost 8 bases and J 10 bases, leaving 18 bases between the germline ends. This chain's CDR3 is CASQRSANSEQFF. In DNA, the CDR3 is TGTGCCAGCCAACGTTCGGCAAACAGCGAGCAGTTCTTC.

The chain couples TRBV28 to TRBJ1-2; tentative D call: TRBD1 (6 bases). The V end lost 3 bases, the J end lost 8 bases, and 16 bases lay between the germline ends. The CDR3 length is 14 residues. CDR1 and CDR2 from the germline V gene are MDHEN and SYDVKM. CDR3 nucleotide sequence: TGTGCCAGCAGTTTTAGACAGGCCAGAAACGGCTACACCTTC. Translated: CASSFRQARNGYTF.

The chain uses TRBV7-8 and TRBJ1-6; TRBD1 agrees at 8 bases. Unmatched junction bases numbered 10, after V lost 5 bases and J lost 10 bases. There are 15 residues in the CDR3. Germline CDR1 reads SGHVS; CDR2 reads FQNEAQ. The CDR3 region is CASSTDRGGKSPLHF. CDR3 DNA sequence: TGTGCCAGCAGCACAGACAGGGGTGGGAAGTCACCCCTCCACTTT.

This clone was recorded many times. The rearrangement joins TRBV9 to TRBJ1-6; tentative D call: TRBD1 (6 bases). Germline assignment: CDR1 SGDLS and CDR2 YYNGEE. Deletions cut 0 bases from V and 6 bases from J, with 10 bases between. The CDR3 loop spans 15 amino acids. This CDR3 is CASSVGQAFNSPLHF. The CDR3 DNA reads as TGTGCCAGCAGCGTAGGACAGGCGTTTAATTCACCCCTCCACTTT. The whole variable domain, remainder taken from reference TRBV9 and TRBJ1-6, is DSGVTQTPKHLITATGQRVTLRCSPRSGDLSVYWYQQSLDQGLQFLIQYYNGEERAKGNILERFSAQQFPDLHSELNLSSLELGDSALYFCASSVGQAFNSPLHFGNGTRLTVT.

V gene TRBV9 combines with J gene TRBJ2-2, with D perhaps matching TRBD2 (6 bases). The CDR3 is 14 amino acids. Germline V gives CDR1 SGDLS, CDR2 YYNGEE. V lost 4 bases and J 6 bases, leaving 13 bases between the germline ends. Written as DNA, the CDR3 is TGTGCCAGCAGCCCTTCGGACTATGCCGGGGAGCTGTTTTTT. Encoded protein: CASSPSDYAGELFF.

The chain recombines TRBV6-1 with TRBJ1-5, with no clear D. This CDR3 is built from 16 residues. Trimming pared 2 bases from V and 2 bases from J, leaving 13 bases between. Germline-derived CDR1 and CDR2 are MNHNS and SASEGT. CDR3 coding DNA: TGTGCCAGCAGTGAAAGGGAGAATCGCGGCAATCAGCCCCAGCATTTT. Translating it yields CASSERENRGNQPQHF.